These 9 T cell receptor beta chains were all obtained from the same sample, sequenced in a study of T cell repertoires in cytomegalovirus infection. MiXCR, run by TCRdb on the reads, gives a single entry per CDR3 protein. This sample has about 150,000 distinct CDR3 sequences, with about 15% found just once. The sequencing sample was made of CD8+ T cells from PBMCs. Every receptor here comes from a human donor in good health (CMV status not recorded). Some clones in this sample may be carry-over from other donors' samples.

The chain employs TRBV7-9 and TRBJ1-1; D unresolved. The germline V and J ends were trimmed by 5 bases and 6 bases, with 13 bases remaining between them. The CDR3 is made up of 13 amino acids. Germline-derived CDR1 and CDR2 are SEHNR and FQNEAQ (reference sequence). In DNA, the CDR3 is TGTGCCAGCAGCCCCACCGGTAGGCCTGAAGCTTTCTTT. Its protein is CASSPTGRPEAFF.

The rearrangement joins TRBV7-9 to TRBJ2-1; tentatively, D is TRBD2 (6 bases). CDR1 is SEHNR, CDR2 FQNEAQ, per germline (reference sequence). The CDR3 runs to 15 residues. The V end was cut by 3 bases, the J end by 3 bases, with 12 bases between. The DNA of the CDR3 is TGTGCCAGCAGCTTGGGACTTAGCGTCTACAATGAGCAGTTCTTC. Residues: CASSLGLSVYNEQFF.

The CDR3 reads CASSWVSGNTGELFF. CDR3 DNA: TGTGCCAGCAGTTGGGTTAGCGGAAACACCGGGGAGCTGTTTTTT. The rearrangement links TRBV28 to TRBJ2-2; D is perhaps TRBD2 (6 bases). CDR1 is MDHEN and CDR2 is SYDVKM in the germline V gene. The V and J ends lost 4 bases and 2 bases respectively, with 11 bases between them. The CDR3 contains 15 residues. The whole variable domain, remainder taken from reference TRBV28 and TRBJ2-2, is DVKVTQSSRYLVKRTGEKVFLECVQDMDHENMFWYRQDPGLGLRLIYFSYDVKMKEKGDIPEGYSVSREKKERFSLILESASTNQTSMYLCASSWVSGNTGELFFGEGSRLTVL.

At least ten counts were recorded for this clonotype. The chain joins TRBV7-9 to TRBJ1-1; TRBD1 is a possible D gene (5 bases). The germline gives CDR1 SEHNR, CDR2 FQNEAQ (reference sequence). The CDR3 length is 13 residues. Trimming left V 5 bases short and J 4 bases short, with 11 bases between. The CDR3 spells CASSPPGGTEAFF. The CDR3 DNA reads TGTGCCAGCAGCCCCCCTGGGGGCACTGAAGCTTTCTTT.

Only a few counts were recorded for this clonotype. The chain recombines TRBV7-2 with TRBJ2-5; no definite D call. The CDR3 is 15 residues long. Trimming took off 0 bases at V and 2 bases at J, with 10 bases between the two ends. Germline V gene lookup returns CDR1 SGHTA and CDR2 FQGNSA. CDR3 bases: TGTGCCAGCAGCTTAGCGGGCAACCGACAAGAGACCCAGTACTTC. As protein: CASSLAGNRQETQYF.

A few counts support this clonotype. This sequence joins TRBV28 and TRBJ2-7, with a tentative D call TRBD1 (6 bases). Trimming removed 6 bases from V and 0 bases from J, with 15 bases in between. Looked up from germline, CDR1 is MDHEN and CDR2 is SYDVKM. The CDR3 covers 15 residues. The CDR3 sequence: CASSRLRQASYEQYF. The CDR3 DNA reads TGTGCCAGCAGCCGCTTGCGACAGGCCTCCTACGAGCAGTACTTC.

The sample holds many counts of this clonotype. The chain combines TRBV7-2 with TRBJ2-1; the match to TRBD2 covers 13 bases. V was clipped by 5 bases and J by 4 bases; unmatched bases: 5. CDR3 length: 16 residues. Germline assignment: CDR1 SGHTA and CDR2 FQGNSA. The CDR3 protein is CASSQWTSGGYNEQFF. As DNA, the CDR3 is TGTGCCAGCAGCCAATGGACTAGCGGGGGTTACAATGAGCAGTTCTTC.

A few counts support this clonotype. The chain is built from TRBV5-5 and TRBJ2-7, with TRBD2 as a possible D gene (5 bases). The CDR3 totals 13 residues. Trimming pared 3 bases from V and 3 bases from J, leaving 10 bases between. Germline V gene sequence: CDR1 SGHKS, CDR2 YYEKEE (reference sequence). The CDR3 is CASSWRLGYEQYF. In DNA, the CDR3 is TGTGCCAGCAGCTGGAGGCTCGGCTACGAGCAGTACTTC.

This clonotype was seen only a few times. This chain connects TRBV6-6 to TRBJ2-2, with 12 nucleotides matching TRBD2. Germline lookup yields CDR1 MNHNY and CDR2 SVGAGI (reference sequence). J gave up 5 bases and V 0 bases, and 4 bases lay outside the gene matches. The CDR3 runs to 17 residues. As DNA, the CDR3 is TGTGCCAGCAGTTACTCGCTAGCGGGGGGGCAGACCGGGGAGCTGTTTTTT. Translating it yields CASSYSLAGGQTGELFF.